Below, 7 T cell receptor beta chains from the same sample are listed, as sequenced in a study of response to subunit inactivated influenza vaccine. Each CDR3 protein is one row after TCRdb ran MiXCR on the RT-PCR reads. The sample contains around 580,000 distinct CDR3 sequences, around 11% of which appear only once. Sample: PBMCs from blood, taken on the day of vaccination. These receptors were taken from a man aged 50 or older who received an inactivated influenza vaccine.

This clonotype has just a few counts. The J gene is TRBJ2-3, the V gene TRBV2; a possible D gene is TRBD1 (6 bases). Trimming took 5 bases from V and 6 from J, leaving 12 bases between them. From germline, CDR1 is SNHLY and CDR2 FYNNEI. The CDR3 contains 13 residues. The CDR3 region has the DNA TGTGCCAGCAGTCAGGGGACACCTGATACGCAGTATTTT. Its protein is CASSQGTPDTQYF.

The chain recombines TRBV10-3 with TRBJ2-7, with D possibly TRBD2 on 5 matching bases. CDR1 ENHRY and CDR2 SYGVKD come from the germline V gene. CDR3 length: 14 residues. With 10 bases removed from V and 2 bases from J, the gap between germline ends came to 18 bases. Here the CDR3 reads CATQDGEQTYEQYF. DNA for the CDR3: TGTGCCACCCAAGACGGGGAACAAACCTACGAGCAGTACTTC.

The table lists this clonotype with many counts. The CDR3 coding sequence is TGCAGTGCTAGGGGGACAGGGGGAAACACCATATATTTT. This encodes CSARGTGGNTIYF. This chain connects TRBV20-1 to TRBJ1-3; 9 nucleotides line up with TRBD1. In germline, CDR1 is DFQATT, CDR2 SNEGSKA (reference sequence). V shed 3 bases, J shed 4 bases, and the junction held 1 base outside the gene matches. This CDR3 has 13 amino acids.

This clonotype was recorded many times. This chain uses TRBV29-1 with TRBJ1-5; TRBD1 might be the D (6 bases). The germline V and J ends were trimmed by 4 bases and 9 bases, with 13 bases remaining between them. CDR1 is SQVTM and CDR2 is ANQGSEA in the germline V gene. The CDR3 contains 12 residues. The CDR3 region has the DNA TGCAGCGTTGTTGAAGGGGGGGGGCCCCAGCATTTT. Translating gives CSVVEGGGPQHF.

The count of this clonotype is one. The rearrangement uses TRBV7-2 and TRBJ1-1; D unclear. This CDR3 has 13 amino acids. Trimming shortened V by 5 bases and J by 5 bases, and 12 bases separated the two germline ends. The germline V gene has CDR1 SGHTA and CDR2 FQGNSA. CDR3 sequence: CASSPAGKTEAFF. Here the CDR3 DNA reads TGTGCCAGCAGCCCTGCGGGGAAGACTGAAGCTTTCTTT.

The chain uses TRBV20-1 and TRBJ1-5; D is possibly TRBD1 (6 bases). From germline, CDR1 is DFQATT and CDR2 SNEGSKA (reference sequence). V lost 3 bases, J lost 0 bases, and 15 bases lay in between. The CDR3 sequence is 16 residues long. The CDR3 region is CSASVNQGYSNQPQHF. CDR3 in DNA: TGCAGTGCTAGTGTCAACCAGGGGTATAGCAATCAGCCCCAGCATTTT.

This clonotype has more than one count but fewer than ten. The chain couples TRBV7-6 to TRBJ2-1, with D perhaps TRBD2 (7 bases). Trimming cost V 5 bases and J 6 bases, with 14 bases left between them. The CDR3 extends over 14 amino acids. Per the germline V gene, CDR1 is SGHVS and CDR2 is FNYEAQ. The CDR3: CASSLSGGLNEQFF. CDR3 DNA: TGTGCCAGCAGCCTATCGGGGGGCCTCAATGAGCAGTTCTTC. Using reference TRBV7-6 and TRBJ2-1 for the parts outside the CDR3, the full variable domain is GAGVSQSPRYKVTKRGQDVALRCDPISGHVSLYWYRQALGQGPEFLTYFNYEAQQDKSGLPNDRFSAERPEGSISTLTIQRTEQRDSAMYRCASSLSGGLNEQFFGPGTRLTVL.